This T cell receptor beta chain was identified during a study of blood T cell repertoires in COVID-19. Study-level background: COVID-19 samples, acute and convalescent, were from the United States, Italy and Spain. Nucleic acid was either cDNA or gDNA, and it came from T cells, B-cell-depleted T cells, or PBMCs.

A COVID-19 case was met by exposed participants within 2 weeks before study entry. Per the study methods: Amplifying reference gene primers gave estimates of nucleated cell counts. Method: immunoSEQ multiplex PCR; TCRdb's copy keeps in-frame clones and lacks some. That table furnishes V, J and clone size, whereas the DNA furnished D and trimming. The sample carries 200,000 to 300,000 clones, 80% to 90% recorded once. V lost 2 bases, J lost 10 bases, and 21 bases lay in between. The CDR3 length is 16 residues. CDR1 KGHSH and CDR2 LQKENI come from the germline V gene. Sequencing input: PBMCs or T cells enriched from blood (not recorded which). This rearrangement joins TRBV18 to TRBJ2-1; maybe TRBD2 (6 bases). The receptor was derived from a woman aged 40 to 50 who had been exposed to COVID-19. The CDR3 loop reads CASSPVRQVGGLEQFF. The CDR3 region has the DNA TGTGCCAGCTCACCAGTTCGGCAGGTCGGGGGATTAGAGCAGTTCTTC.